This T cell receptor (beta chain) was profiled in a study of T cells after yellow fever vaccination (dated by TCRdb to between 2019 and 2020). Concerning the study at large: Libraries from fractions with low cell numbers were prepared with the SMART-Seq v4 Ultra Low Input RNA kit. To track T-cell clones before and after primary and booster YFV17D yellow fever vaccination, bulk TCR alpha and beta repertoires were sequenced longitudinally. Two healthy male donors, one aged 18 to 30 and one aged 30 to 40 years, were included in the cohort. Blood was collected at multiple timepoints before and after primary and secondary immunization, and bulk PBMC replicates and cell subsets were isolated.

The CDR3 starts with the cysteine, ends with the phenylalanine, and has 16 residues. The CDR3 DNA has 48 bases and is translated from base 1. From V the trimming removes 4 bases and from J it removes 5 bases, while the gene matches leave 8 bases of the junction unaccounted for. Sequences SGHRS (CDR1) and YFSETQ (CDR2) are obtained from the germline V gene. This clonotype appeared a few times. Its antigen is not yet known. No base-level quality is on record; no much larger clone is a single base apart. The sample's treatment or condition label is to be understood as: live attenuated yellow fever vaccine strain. At each blood-draw timepoint, two biological replicates of bulk PBMCs were collected. PBMCs were isolated from peripheral blood using a standard Ficoll-Paque protocol. TriZol was used to extract RNA from bulk PBMCs, from CD4 and CD8 fractions, and from dextramer-positive and dextramer-negative fractions.

Points the paper makes about the study in general: Because only two donors were included in the study, the extent to which the findings can be generalized is limited. Because abundant contaminating clonotypes from the bulk population could be contained in FACS-sorted repertoires, computational filtering was required. A small share of clonotypes occurred in both CD4 and CD8 compartments, likely arising from convergent recombination. The secondary T-cell response was found to be weaker but faster than the primary response, with a peak reached on day 5 rather than on day 15. Most clones expanded after primary vaccination were re-detected after the booster (96% of CD4 and approximately 88% of CD8), suggesting broad memory maintenance.

TCR cDNA was synthesized by 5'RACE template switching, through which a universal primer site and unique molecular identifiers were introduced. Priming for cDNA synthesis came from both the TCR alpha and TCR beta constant segments. Two PCR steps were used to amplify libraries, with sample barcodes and sequencing adapters being added in the second step. Sequencing of libraries was done on Illumina HiSeq 2500 (2x100 bp) or NovaSeq (2x150 bp). The source study handled its data this way. Reads were demultiplexed and collapsed into UMI consensus sequences with MIGEC, and V(D)J alignment was performed with MiXCR. Vaccine-responding clonotypes were identified with edgeR using replicate PBMC samples, with FDR below 0.01 and a log2 fold change above 5 up to day 15 being required. Each bulk clonotype was labeled CD4 or CD8 based on which sequenced repertoire, CD4 or CD8, contained the clonotype at higher abundance. TCRdb reprocessing: public reads trimmed at Q25 with fastp, clones called with MiXCR, in-frame beta chains kept. All rows with the same CDR3 protein become a single entry with the most common DNA and genes. TCRdb's processing, not the study's, gives the V and J calls here. Across this sample there are hundreds of thousands of distinct CDR3 sequences, with 6.2% seen only once. Approximately 15% of the sample comes from the top ten.

Here the sequenced sample was PBMCs, taken 5 days after the yellow fever booster vaccination. Rearrangement joined TRBV5-1 to TRBJ2-3; 12 bases in the junction line up with TRBD2. This receptor was identified in a man aged 30 to 39 who received the YFV17D yellow fever vaccine. The encoded CDR3 is CASSVTSGRKGDTQYF. The bases are TGCGCCAGCAGCGTAACTAGCGGGAGGAAAGGAGATACGCAGTATTTT.